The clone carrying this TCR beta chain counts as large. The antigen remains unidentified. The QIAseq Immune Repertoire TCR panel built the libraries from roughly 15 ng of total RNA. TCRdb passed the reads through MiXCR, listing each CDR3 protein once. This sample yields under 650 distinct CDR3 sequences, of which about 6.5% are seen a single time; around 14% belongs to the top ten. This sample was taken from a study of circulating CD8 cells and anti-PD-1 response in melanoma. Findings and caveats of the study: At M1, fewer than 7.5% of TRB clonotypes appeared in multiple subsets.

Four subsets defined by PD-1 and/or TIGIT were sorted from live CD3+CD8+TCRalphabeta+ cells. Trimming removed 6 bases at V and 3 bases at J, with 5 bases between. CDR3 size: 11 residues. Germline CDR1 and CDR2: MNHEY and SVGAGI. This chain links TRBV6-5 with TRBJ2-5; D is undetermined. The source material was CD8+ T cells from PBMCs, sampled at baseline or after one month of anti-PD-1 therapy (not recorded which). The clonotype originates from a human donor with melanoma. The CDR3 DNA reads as TGTGCCAGCAGAAGAAAAGAGACCCAGTACTTC. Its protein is CASRRKETQYF.